The 19 T cell receptor beta chains below come from one sample, sequenced in a study of T cell responses to AZD1222 COVID-19 vaccine. Some clones are missing from TCRdb's copy, which holds only in-frame ones; the method was immunoSEQ multiplex PCR. The table has more than 95,000 clones, around nine tenths seen once. The starting material was peripheral blood, obtained on day 0 of MenACWY control vaccination. The receptor set was obtained from an adult in good health.

The chain has TRBV15 and TRBJ1-1; D gene uncertain. The CDR3 runs 12 residues. V was cut by 0 bases and J by 2 bases, with 1 base left in between. The germline V gene encodes CDR1 LNHNV and CDR2 YYDKDF (reference sequence). The CDR3 nucleotides read TGTGCCACCAGCAGAGATAACACTGAAGCTTTCTTT. Encoded protein: CATSRDNTEAFF.

Only a few counts were recorded for this clone. The chain recombines TRBV7-9 with TRBJ1-2, with D maybe TRBD1 (5 bases). The germline V and J ends were trimmed by 5 bases and 4 bases, with 11 bases remaining between them. The CDR3 is made up of 13 amino acids. Germline assignment: CDR1 SEHNR and CDR2 FQNEAQ (reference sequence). The CDR3 protein is CASSPQGSYGYTF. CDR3 in DNA: TGTGCCAGCAGCCCGCAGGGTTCCTATGGCTACACCTTC. The whole variable domain, filled in from reference TRBV7-9 and TRBJ1-2, reads DTGVSQNPRHKITKRGQNVTFRCDPISEHNRLYWYRQTLGQGPEFLTYFQNEAQLEKSRLLSDRFSAERPKGSFSTLEIQRTEQGDSAMYLCASSPQGSYGYTFGSGTRLTVV.

In its sample, this clone was seen once. This chain connects TRBV19 to TRBJ1-5; D is unresolved. Trimming cost V 2 bases and J 7 bases, with 6 bases left between them. Germline V CDR1 and CDR2: LNHDA, SQIVND (reference sequence). The CDR3 spans 12 residues. CDR3 region: CASSISPQPQHF. The CDR3 region has the DNA TGTGCCAGTAGTATATCCCCCCAGCCCCAGCATTTT.

The chain couples TRBV20-1 to TRBJ1-1, with unresolved D. Germline V gene data show CDR1 as DFQATT and CDR2 as SNEGSKA (reference sequence). The CDR3 covers 11 residues. The CDR3 protein is CSPLVNTEAFF. CDR3 DNA sequence: TGCAGCCCTTTGGTAAACACTGAAGCTTTCTTT.

The chain employs TRBV30 and TRBJ2-7; 7 nucleotides align to TRBD2. Losses at the gene ends were 3 bases for V and 3 bases for J; bases not matched to a gene: 5. Germline V gene sequence: CDR1 GTSNPN, CDR2 SVGIG (reference sequence). CDR3 length: 13 residues. The CDR3 bases are TGTGCCTGGAGGGGGGGGACCTACTACGAGCAGTACTTC. Translation gives CAWRGGTYYEQYF. The full variable domain, rest sourced from reference TRBV30 and TRBJ2-7, is SQTIHQWPATLVQPVGSPLSLECTVEGTSNPNLYWYRQAAGRGLQLLFYSVGIGQISSEVPQNLSASRPQDRQFILSSKKLLLSDSGFYLCAWRGGTYYEQYFGPGTRLTVT.

V usage is TRBV27 and J usage is TRBJ1-2; 9 bases match TRBD1. The J segment lost 3 bases and the V segment lost 5 bases, leaving 10 bases of the junction unmatched. The germline CDR1 and CDR2 sequences are MNHEY and SMNVEV (reference sequence). The CDR3 consists of 16 residues. The CDR3 protein is CASSKFPGQGDYGYTF. CDR3 nucleotides: TGTGCCAGCAGTAAGTTTCCGGGACAGGGAGACTATGGCTACACCTTC.

V and J are TRBV11-2 and TRBJ2-1; TRBD2 agrees at 10 bases. This CDR3 has 16 amino acids. From germline, CDR1 is SGHAT and CDR2 FQNNGV. V lost 2 bases to trimming and J lost 1 base; unmatched junction nucleotides: 2. The CDR3 loop is CASSLLAGASYNEQFF. CDR3 sequence (DNA): TGTGCCAGCAGCTTACTAGCGGGAGCGTCCTACAATGAGCAGTTCTTC. Variable domain in full (rest from reference TRBV11-2 and TRBJ2-1): EAGVAQSPRYKIIEKRQSVAFWCNPISGHATLYWYQQILGQGPKLLIQFQNNGVVDDSQLPKDRFSAERLKGVDSTLKIQPAKLEDSAVYLCASSLLAGASYNEQFFGPGTRLTVL.

This clone was observed a handful of times. The chain uses TRBV9 and TRBJ2-1; D possibly corresponds to TRBD1 (5 bases). V was shortened by 0 bases and J by 6 bases, with 10 bases between the two germline ends. Germline V gene sequence: CDR1 SGDLS, CDR2 YYNGEE. CDR3 length equals 14 residues. The CDR3 DNA is TGTGCCAGCAGCGTAGAGCAGGGCAGCAATGAGCAGTTCTTC. Its translation is CASSVEQGSNEQFF.

CDR3: CASDRAGNTIYF. DNA for the CDR3: TGTGCCAGCGACAGGGCTGGAAACACCATATATTTT. This chain joins TRBV12-3 or TRBV12-4 and TRBJ1-3; TRBD1 agrees at 7 bases. Unmatched junction bases numbered 0, after V lost 8 bases and J lost 2 bases. The CDR3 is 12 residues long.

The rearrangement links TRBV5-1 to TRBJ2-7; 8 nucleotides line up with TRBD1. The CDR3 extends over 18 amino acids. Germline lookup yields CDR1 SGHRS and CDR2 YFSETQ. V lost 4 bases to trimming and J lost 2 bases; unmatched junction nucleotides: 17. CDR3 region: CASSPSSGGTLETYEQYF. For the CDR3, the DNA is TGCGCCAGCAGCCCGAGTTCAGGGGGCACCCTCGAAACCTACGAGCAGTACTTC.

The chain employs TRBV13 and TRBJ2-7; the D call may be TRBD1 or TRBD2 (5 bases each). The CDR3 extends over 16 amino acids. CDR1 and CDR2 from the germline V gene are PRHDT and FYEKMQ (reference sequence). Trimming pared 5 bases from V and 3 bases from J, leaving 20 bases between. The CDR3 DNA is TGTGCCAGCAGCAAAAACCCGGGACCGCCCCTCTACGAGCAGTACTTC. Its translation is CASSKNPGPPLYEQYF.

The CDR3 loop is CASSAGLGGSRDNEQFF. CDR3 sequence (DNA): TGTGCCAGCAGTGCCGGGCTGGGCGGCTCTAGGGACAATGAGCAGTTCTTC. The chain employs TRBV25-1 and TRBJ2-1; the D is unclear. V dropped 4 bases and J dropped 5 bases, with 21 bases sitting between them. The CDR3 loop spans 17 amino acids. Germline CDR1 and CDR2: MGHDK and SYGVNS.

The V call is TRBV27, the J call TRBJ2-7; no clear D gene. Trimming stripped 3 bases from V and 4 bases from J, with 13 bases between. Per germline, CDR1 MNHEY and CDR2 SMNVEV (reference sequence). There are 14 residues in the CDR3. The CDR3 region is CASSLSASFYEQYF. CDR3 in DNA: TGTGCCAGCAGTTTGTCGGCGTCCTTTTACGAGCAGTACTTC.

This chain links TRBV6-4 with TRBJ1-4; 8 positions match TRBD1. After removal of 3 bases from V and 0 bases from J, the junction contained 0 bases not matched to a gene. CDR3 length: 15 residues. The germline gives CDR1 MRHNA, CDR2 SNTAGT. CDR3 in DNA: TGTGCCAGCAGTGAGGGACAGGCAACTAATGAAAAACTGTTTTTT. The encoded protein is CASSEGQATNEKLFF.

This clone occurred once. The chain employs TRBV6-5 and TRBJ1-2; 8 positions match TRBD1. This CDR3 contains 15 residues. The V gene end was trimmed by 5 bases and the J gene end by 5 bases; junction bases not matched to a gene: 10. CDR1 is MNHEY, CDR2 SVGAGI, per germline. CDR3 sequence reads: CASSHRQGRGYGYTF. The CDR3 DNA follows: TGTGCCAGCAGTCACAGACAGGGGCGGGGTTATGGCTACACCTTC.

The chain is built from TRBV28 and TRBJ2-1; TRBD1 agrees at 9 bases. Losses at the gene ends were 5 bases for V and 10 bases for J; bases not matched to a gene: 6. CDR1 and CDR2 from the germline V gene are MDHEN and SYDVKM. This CDR3 has 13 amino acids. For the CDR3, the DNA is TGTGCCAGCAGTCCACAGGGGGCGGGGGAGCAGTTCTTC. Protein product: CASSPQGAGEQFF.

A few counts support this clone. Other DNA sequences within the sample encode an identical CDR3. V usage is TRBV7-2 and J usage is TRBJ1-5; D is uncertain. There are 13 residues in the CDR3. The V and J ends lost 2 bases and 2 bases respectively, with 4 bases between them. Germline CDR1 is SGHTA and CDR2 is FQGNSA. The CDR3 region is CASSLRGNQPQHF. The DNA of the CDR3 is TGTGCCAGCAGCTTACGGGGCAATCAGCCCCAGCATTTT.

The chain has TRBV7-9 and TRBJ2-1; the match to TRBD2 covers 8 bases. CDR3 length equals 14 residues. V shed 5 bases, J shed 8 bases, and the junction held 8 bases outside the gene matches. From germline, CDR1 is SEHNR and CDR2 FQNEAQ (reference sequence). CDR3 in DNA: TGTGCCAGCAGCATCCAGCGGGAGTCCTATGAGCAGTTCTTC. Encoded protein: CASSIQRESYEQFF.

The chain has TRBV11-2 and TRBJ1-5; D call uncertain. The CDR3 runs 13 residues. V was pared by 5 bases and J by 0 bases, with 5 bases between. CDR1 and CDR2 (germline): SGHAT, FQNNGV. In DNA form, the CDR3 reads TGTGCCAGCAGCAGAGATAGCAATCAGCCCCAGCATTTT. As protein: CASSRDSNQPQHF. Looking up the rest from reference TRBV11-2 and TRBJ1-5 gives the full variable domain: EAGVAQSPRYKIIEKRQSVAFWCNPISGHATLYWYQQILGQGPKLLIQFQNNGVVDDSQLPKDRFSAERLKGVDSTLKIQPAKLEDSAVYLCASSRDSNQPQHFGDGTRLSIL.